This T cell receptor beta chain was recovered during a study of shared clonotypes between healthy human individuals. Study results and limitations: It was observed that 5% to 6.5% of naive CD4 clonotypes were shared across several donors.

TCRdb's copy holds only in-frame clones and misses some; the assay was immunoSEQ multiplex PCR. Here the sample spans roughly 1,000,000 clones, approximately 78% being singletons. With 0 bases removed from V and 3 bases from J, the gap between germline ends came to 17 bases. The germline V gene encodes CDR1 MRHNA and CDR2 SNTAGT. The CDR3 length is 17 residues. Donors comprised healthy HIV-negative adults lacking recent acute infections or vaccinations. It was into CD45RA+ naive and CD45RA-negative memory subsets that the CD4+ cells were split. Concerning this clone: Its antigen is not identified.

Sequenced: memory CD4+ T cells from PBMCs. Subset meaning: CD45RA-negative fraction. The chain couples TRBV6-4 to TRBJ1-1; D ambiguous. This clonotype was obtained from a man between 18 and 35 years old in good health. Some clones in this sample may be carry-over from other donors' samples. CDR3 in DNA: TGTGCCAGCAGTGACTCCGGAGAAAAAGGGTGGGACACTGAAGCTTTCTTT. It yields the protein CASSDSGEKGWDTEAFF.